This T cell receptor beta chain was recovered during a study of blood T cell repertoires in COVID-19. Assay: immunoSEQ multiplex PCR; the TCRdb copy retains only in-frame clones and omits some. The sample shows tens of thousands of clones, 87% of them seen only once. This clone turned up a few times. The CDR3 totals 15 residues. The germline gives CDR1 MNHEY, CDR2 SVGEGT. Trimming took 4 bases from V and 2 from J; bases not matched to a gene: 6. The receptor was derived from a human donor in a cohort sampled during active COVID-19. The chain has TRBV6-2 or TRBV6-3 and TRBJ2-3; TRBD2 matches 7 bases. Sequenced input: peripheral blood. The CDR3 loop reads CASSLGTTNTDTQYF. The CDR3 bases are TGTGCCAGCAGTTTAGGGACTACAAACACAGATACGCAGTATTTT.